This T cell receptor (beta chain) was sequenced in a study of shared clonotypes between healthy human individuals. Deep-level settings were used for running the assay. Assay: immunoSEQ multiplex PCR; the TCRdb copy retains only in-frame clones and omits some. This sample has 2 million or so clones; over 85% occur once, and the top ten carry 0.13%. With regard to this clone: Its antigen is still unknown.

All of the donors resided in Nashville, Tennessee, and each was a Caucasian adult. Study-level results: Clonotypes that were shared across a handful of donors made up around 5% of naive CD4 clonotypes.

Germline CDR1 and CDR2: SGHNT and YYREEE (reference sequence). V trimming: 0 bases; J trimming: 2 bases; junction bases outside the gene matches: 4. The CDR3 has 16 residues. The J gene is TRBJ2-1, the V gene TRBV5-4; 8 nucleotides align to TRBD1. The sequence came from a man in his late teens or twenties in good health. Sequenced input: naive CD4+ T cells sorted from blood. This sample's subset: CD45RA+ positively selected. CDR3 amino acids: CASSLGSGGAYNEQFF. CDR3 bases: TGTGCCAGCAGCTTGGGGTCAGGGGGCGCCTACAATGAGCAGTTCTTC.